This T cell receptor (beta chain) was captured in a study of shared clonotypes between healthy human individuals (dated by TCRdb to 2019 to 2021). Background for the entire study: The cohort comprised a couple of women and a few men aged 18 to 49 years. For each donor, CD4 naive and CD4 memory were each run on three plates, CD8 naive on two plates, and CD8 memory on one plate. The study deeply sequenced blood TCR repertoires of about 5 healthy adults to estimate repertoire size and the extent of clonotype sharing between individuals. To increase sequencing depth and limit assay-specific biases, TCR repertoire library preparation and sequencing were carried out by different laboratories using diverse techniques. Each donor's leukapheresis produced roughly between roughly 0.85 and 9.5 billion PBMCs. On the study overall, not on this receptor specifically: Sampling was restricted to blood, and TCR repertoires in tissues likely differ from the TCR repertoires found in blood. Across several donors, 4.5% to 6.5% of naive CD4, over 3% of naive CD8, 2.3% of memory CD4, and approximately 0.4% of memory CD8 clonotypes were shared. Even with the large sequencing depth, rarefaction of the sorted-subset datasets indicated that sequencing was incomplete. Pairwise subsampling indicated that sequencing depth was expected to affect the degree of clonotype sharing among donors. Compared with non-shared clonotypes, clonotypes shared by all four sorted-subset donors had higher generation probabilities. Because the study included a small number of donors, the genetic and exposure-history diversity represented was limited. Naive subsets generally had larger estimated clonotype richness than memory subsets.

CD8 naive samples were CD45RO-negative cells positively selected for CCR7, giving a CD45RA+CCR7+ population that excluded TemRA cells. The donors were healthy, HIV-negative adults who had no recently reported acute infections or vaccinations. Every donor was a Caucasian adult living in Nashville, Tennessee, USA. Blood was collected by leukapheresis, and PBMCs were isolated by Ficoll-Histopaque density gradient centrifugation and then cryopreserved in liquid nitrogen vapor phase. Analytical flow cytometry was used to check the purity and quantity of every magnetically sorted T cell population. From each sorted fraction, genomic DNA was isolated and quantified by UV absorbance on a Nanodrop 2000c. In regard to this clone: There is no known antigen for this receptor. No clone much larger than this one lies a single base away; base qualities are absent.

Using the deep immunoSEQ assay, multiplex PCR amplified TCR CDR3 regions from genomic DNA. Extracted genomic DNA from each cell subset was spread evenly across all wells of several immunoSEQ 96-well plates, with each plate serving as a replicate. For sorted subsets, roughly 200 ng of genomic DNA, equivalent to 25,000 to 35,000 T cell genomes, went into each replicate PCR. Purified libraries were quantified with a Qubit 3.0 fluorometer, sized on a Bioanalyzer 2100, and re-quantified with the KAPA Library Quantification kit. A separate single-read 150-cycle Illumina NextSeq 550 flow cell was used to sequence each immunoSEQ 96-well plate. In the original analysis: Because only junctional sequences without quality scores were contained in the immunoSEQ output, filtering matching that applied to full-length reads could not be performed. To assign V/J genes and CDR3, sequences were annotated using PyIR, a Python wrapper for IgBLAST v1.9, with IMGT germline references. Any read was removed if the V/J assignment was weak (E-value above 1e-6), the CDR3 was missing, or the read contained stop codons, out-of-frame junctions, or ambiguous translated residues. V3J clonotypes were defined as sequences sharing an identical inferred V gene, J gene, and CDR3 amino acid sequence. Percentage overlap between repertoires was calculated by dividing the number of shared unique clonotypes by the size of the smaller repertoire. Repertoire richness was assessed with RTK rarefaction, the Chao1 estimator, and Recon v2.1 estimates of unobserved clonotypes. Generation probabilities for all TCRbeta clonotypes obtained by the gDNA method from a handful of donors were computed using OLGA. The table comes from immuneACCESS by way of TCRdb, which keeps in-frame sequences with V and J called. Part of the clones is missing from these tables; in studies checked, under half for an unresolved V gene and the rest for unknown reasons. V and J calls and clone size follow that table, whereas D and trimming were derived from the DNA. This sample holds roughly 2,000,000 clones; just under 95% were observed only once. In total, the top ten clones hold less than 2% of the sample.

Relative to germline, V is 2 bases shorter and J is 5 bases shorter, with 13 bases between their ends. CDR1 and CDR2 are read off the germline V gene as SNHLY and FYNNEI. The CDR3 starts with the cysteine, ends with the phenylalanine, and has 14 residues. The entry retains the CDR3 DNA only, 42 bases that are in frame from base 1. Sample: naive CD8+ T cells from PBMCs. The label giving this sample's cell subset or site can be read as: CD45RA+CCR7+. The chain uses TRBV2 and TRBJ2-7; no D gene can be assigned with confidence. The receptor was isolated from a man aged 18 to 29 in good health. Some clones in this sample may be carry-over from other donors' samples. The nucleotide sequence reads TGTGCCAGCAGTGAAAGATTGTTTAGCAACGAGCAGTACTTC. It codes for CASSERLFSNEQYF.